This T cell receptor beta chain is drawn from a study of response to subunit inactivated influenza vaccine (dated by TCRdb to the late 2010s). Notes on the research overall: Deep quantitative profiling of the T cell receptor repertoire was used in the study to follow responses to a trivalent subunit inactivated influenza vaccine.

Its CDR3 holds 13 amino acids, cysteine through phenylalanine. The entry retains the CDR3 DNA only, 39 bases that are in frame from base 1. CDR1 SGHRS and CDR2 YFSETQ were looked up in the germline V gene. Concerning this clonotype itself: The target of this receptor is not known. A much larger clone lies a single base off, so this may be a read error.

Library method: RT-PCR. Sequencing used an Illumina HiSeq 2500. The raw public reads went through TCRdb reprocessing: fastp at Q25, MiXCR clone calling, in-frame beta chains kept. Entries that share a CDR3 protein sequence are merged under the most common genes and DNA. Within this sample are a few hundred thousand distinct CDR3 sequences, with about a fifth of them counted one time only. The ten largest clonotypes hold more than 8.5% of the sample. Findings and caveats that apply to the study as a whole: The authors suggested that each seasonal influenza vaccination may recruit only a limited number of new T cells.

Specimen: PBMCs from blood, collected around 22 months after vaccination. The sequence derives from a man between 50 and 70 years old who received an inactivated influenza vaccine. Donor details come from another sample of the same person, matched by shared clones. This chain is built from TRBV5-1 and TRBJ1-5, with a tentative D gene TRBD2 over 6 matching bases. The closer fit of TRBJ2-3 to the DNA end suggests the J call may be wrong. The bases read TGCGCCAGCACCGGGGGACCCAATCAGCCCCAGTATTTT. This yields the protein CASTGGPNQPQYF.